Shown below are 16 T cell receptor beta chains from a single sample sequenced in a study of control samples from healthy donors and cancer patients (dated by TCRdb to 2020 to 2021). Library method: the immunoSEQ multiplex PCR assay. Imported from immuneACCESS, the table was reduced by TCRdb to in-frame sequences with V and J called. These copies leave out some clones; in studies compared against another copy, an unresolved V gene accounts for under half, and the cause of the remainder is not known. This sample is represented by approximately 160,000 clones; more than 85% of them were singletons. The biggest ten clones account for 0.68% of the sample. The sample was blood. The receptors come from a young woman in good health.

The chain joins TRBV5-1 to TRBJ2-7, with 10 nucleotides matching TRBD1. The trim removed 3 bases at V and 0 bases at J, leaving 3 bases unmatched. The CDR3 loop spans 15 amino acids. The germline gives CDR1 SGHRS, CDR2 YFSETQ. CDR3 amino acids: CASSSGTGASYEQYF. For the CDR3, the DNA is TGCGCCAGCAGCTCCGGGACAGGGGCCTCCTACGAGCAGTACTTC.

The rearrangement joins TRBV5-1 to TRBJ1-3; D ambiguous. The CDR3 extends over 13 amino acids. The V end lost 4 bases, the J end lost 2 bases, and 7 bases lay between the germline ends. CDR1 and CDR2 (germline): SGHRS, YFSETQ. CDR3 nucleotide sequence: TGCGCCAGCAGCATGGACCCTGGAAACACCATATATTTT. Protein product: CASSMDPGNTIYF.

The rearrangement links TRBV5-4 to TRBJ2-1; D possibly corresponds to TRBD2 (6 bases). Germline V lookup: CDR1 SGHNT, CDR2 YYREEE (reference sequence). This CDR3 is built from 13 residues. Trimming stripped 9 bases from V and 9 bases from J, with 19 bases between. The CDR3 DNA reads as TGTGCCATCAAGACTAGAAATGGGCCTGAGCAGTTCTTC. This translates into CAIKTRNGPEQFF.

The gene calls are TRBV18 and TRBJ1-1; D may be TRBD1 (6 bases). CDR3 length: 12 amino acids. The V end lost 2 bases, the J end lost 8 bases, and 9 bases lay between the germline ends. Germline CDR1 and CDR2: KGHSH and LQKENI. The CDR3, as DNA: TGTGCCAGCTCACCAGCGACAGGCGAAGCTTTCTTT. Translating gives CASSPATGEAFF.

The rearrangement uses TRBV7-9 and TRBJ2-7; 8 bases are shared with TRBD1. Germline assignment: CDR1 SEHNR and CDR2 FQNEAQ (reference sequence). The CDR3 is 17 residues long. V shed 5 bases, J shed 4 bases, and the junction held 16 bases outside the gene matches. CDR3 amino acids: CASSTNGQGFWPYEQYF. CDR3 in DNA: TGTGCCAGCAGCACTAACGGACAGGGATTTTGGCCATACGAGCAGTACTTC. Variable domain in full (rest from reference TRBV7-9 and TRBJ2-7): DTGVSQNPRHKITKRGQNVTFRCDPISEHNRLYWYRQTLGQGPEFLTYFQNEAQLEKSRLLSDRFSAERPKGSFSTLEIQRTEQGDSAMYLCASSTNGQGFWPYEQYFGPGTRLTVT.

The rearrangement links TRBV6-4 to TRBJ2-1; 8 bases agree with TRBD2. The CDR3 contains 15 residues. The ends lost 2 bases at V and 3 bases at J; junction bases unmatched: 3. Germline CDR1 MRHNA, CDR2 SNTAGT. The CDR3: CASSDQAGDYNEQFF. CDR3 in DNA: TGTGCCAGCAGTGACCAAGCGGGAGACTACAATGAGCAGTTCTTC.

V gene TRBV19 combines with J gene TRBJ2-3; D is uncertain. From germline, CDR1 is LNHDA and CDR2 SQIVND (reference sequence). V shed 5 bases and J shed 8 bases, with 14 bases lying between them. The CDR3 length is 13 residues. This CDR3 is CASSASRLGTQYF. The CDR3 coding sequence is TGTGCCAGTAGTGCGTCTAGACTCGGTACGCAGTATTTT. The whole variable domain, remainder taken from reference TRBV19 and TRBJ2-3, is DGGITQSPKYLFRKEGQNVTLSCEQNLNHDAMYWYRQDPGQGLRLIYYSQIVNDFQKGDIAEGYSVSREKKESFPLTVTSAQKNPTAFYLCASSASRLGTQYFGPGTRLTVL.

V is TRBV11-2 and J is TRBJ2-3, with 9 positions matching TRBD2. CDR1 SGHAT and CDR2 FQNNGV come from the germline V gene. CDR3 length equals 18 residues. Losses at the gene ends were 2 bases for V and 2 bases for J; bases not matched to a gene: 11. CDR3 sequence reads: CASSLIPIAGGTTDTQYF. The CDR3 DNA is TGTGCCAGCAGCTTAATACCCATCGCGGGAGGGACCACAGATACGCAGTATTTT. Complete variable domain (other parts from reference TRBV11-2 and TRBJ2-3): EAGVAQSPRYKIIEKRQSVAFWCNPISGHATLYWYQQILGQGPKLLIQFQNNGVVDDSQLPKDRFSAERLKGVDSTLKIQPAKLEDSAVYLCASSLIPIAGGTTDTQYFGPGTRLTVL.

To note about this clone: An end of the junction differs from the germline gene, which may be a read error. This chain's CDR3 is CASSLGRGEEFF. The CDR3 DNA follows: TGTGCCAGCAGCCTAGGACGGGGTGAGGAGTTCTTC. The chain combines TRBV7-9 with TRBJ2-1; weak D call: TRBD2 (5 bases). The CDR3 is 12 amino acids. Germline values: CDR1 SEHNR, CDR2 FQNEAQ (reference sequence).

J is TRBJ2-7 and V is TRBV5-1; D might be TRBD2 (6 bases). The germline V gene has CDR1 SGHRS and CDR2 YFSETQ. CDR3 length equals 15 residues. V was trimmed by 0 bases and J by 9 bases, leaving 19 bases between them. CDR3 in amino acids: CASSLDPAGLRGQYF. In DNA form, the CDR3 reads TGCGCCAGCAGCTTGGACCCAGCGGGCCTGAGGGGGCAGTACTTC. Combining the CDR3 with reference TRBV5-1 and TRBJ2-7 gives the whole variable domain KAGVTQTPRYLIKTRGQQVTLSCSPISGHRSVSWYQQTPGQGLQFLFEYFSETQRNKGNFPGRFSGRQFSNSRSEMNVSTLELGDSALYLCASSLDPAGLRGQYFGPGTRLTVT.

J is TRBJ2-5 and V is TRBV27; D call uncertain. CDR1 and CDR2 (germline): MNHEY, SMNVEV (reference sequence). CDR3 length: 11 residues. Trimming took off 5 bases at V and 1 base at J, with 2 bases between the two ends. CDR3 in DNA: TGTGCCAGCAGTCCCCAAGAGACCCAGTACTTC. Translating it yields CASSPQETQYF.

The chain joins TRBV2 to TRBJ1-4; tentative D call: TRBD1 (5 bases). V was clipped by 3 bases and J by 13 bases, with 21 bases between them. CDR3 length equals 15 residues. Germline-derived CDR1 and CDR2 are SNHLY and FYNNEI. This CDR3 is CASSESMGVVGSLFF. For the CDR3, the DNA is TGTGCCAGCAGTGAGAGTATGGGGGTTGTGGGGTCACTGTTTTTT.

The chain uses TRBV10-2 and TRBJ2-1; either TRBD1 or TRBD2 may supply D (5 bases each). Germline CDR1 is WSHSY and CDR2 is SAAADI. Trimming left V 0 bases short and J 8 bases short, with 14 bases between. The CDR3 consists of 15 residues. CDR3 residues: CASSESRGTRDEQFF. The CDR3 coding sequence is TGCGCCAGCAGTGAGTCGCGAGGGACCAGAGATGAGCAGTTCTTC.

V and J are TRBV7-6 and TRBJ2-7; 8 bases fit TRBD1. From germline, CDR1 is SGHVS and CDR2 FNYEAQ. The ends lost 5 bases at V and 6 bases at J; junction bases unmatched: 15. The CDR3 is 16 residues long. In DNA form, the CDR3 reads TGTGCCAGCAGCCGCTCTATGGGGGCAGGGGGCAGCGAGCAGTACTTC. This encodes CASSRSMGAGGSEQYF.

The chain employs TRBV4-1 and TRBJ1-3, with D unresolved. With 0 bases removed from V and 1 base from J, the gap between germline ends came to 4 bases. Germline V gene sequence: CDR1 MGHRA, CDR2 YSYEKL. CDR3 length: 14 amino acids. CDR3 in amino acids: CASSQDDSGNTIYF. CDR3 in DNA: TGCGCCAGCAGCCAAGACGATTCTGGAAACACCATATATTTT.

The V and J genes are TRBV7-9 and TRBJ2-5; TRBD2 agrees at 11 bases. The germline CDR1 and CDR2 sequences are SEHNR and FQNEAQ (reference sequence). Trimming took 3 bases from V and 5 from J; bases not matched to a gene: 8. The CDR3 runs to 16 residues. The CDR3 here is CASSLGLAGGGETQYF. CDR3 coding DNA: TGTGCCAGCAGCTTGGGGCTAGCGGGAGGAGGTGAGACCCAGTACTTC.